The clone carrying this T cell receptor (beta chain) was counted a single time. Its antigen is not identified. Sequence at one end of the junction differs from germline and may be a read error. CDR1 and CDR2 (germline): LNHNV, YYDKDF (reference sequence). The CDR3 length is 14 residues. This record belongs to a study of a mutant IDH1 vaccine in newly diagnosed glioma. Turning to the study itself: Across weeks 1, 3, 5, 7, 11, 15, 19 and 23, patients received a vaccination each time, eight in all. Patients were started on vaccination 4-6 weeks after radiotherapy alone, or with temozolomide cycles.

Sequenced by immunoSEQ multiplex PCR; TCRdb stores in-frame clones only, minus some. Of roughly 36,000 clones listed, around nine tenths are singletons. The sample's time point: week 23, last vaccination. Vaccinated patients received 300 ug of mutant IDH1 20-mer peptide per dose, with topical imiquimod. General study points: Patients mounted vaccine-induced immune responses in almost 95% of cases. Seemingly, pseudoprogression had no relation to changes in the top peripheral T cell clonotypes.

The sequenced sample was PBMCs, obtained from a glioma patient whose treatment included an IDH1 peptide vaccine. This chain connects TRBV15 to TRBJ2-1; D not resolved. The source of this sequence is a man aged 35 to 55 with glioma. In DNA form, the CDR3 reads TGTGCCACCAGCGGAGACTTACCCCGCGCTGAGCAGTTCTTC. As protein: CATSGDLPRAEQFF.